This T cell receptor (beta chain) originates from a study of blood T cells in healthy people across ages. Per individual sample, total RNA of at least 5.5 micrograms was extracted. With respect to this clonotype: The antigen remains undetermined.

Next came a second PCR, run for about 6 to 11 cycles, which used a sample-barcoded 5' primer along with a J-beta primer mix. TCRdb re-analysed the 5' RACE reads in MiXCR, keeping a single row per CDR3 protein. The data hold some 1,000,000 distinct CDR3 sequences, with around 27% observed a single time. The V gene's germline CDR1 is DFQATT and CDR2 SNEGSKA (reference sequence). Trimming cost V 3 bases and J 3 bases, with 9 bases left between them. This CDR3 has 13 amino acids. Findings of the study overall: Not knowing donor CMV status may have confounded expanded clonotype changes. A strong correlation between TCR beta diversity and naive T cell percentage was seen.

The same sample was also studied in work on T cells of mothers and their children.

The sequencing input was blood. The receptor's source is a girl aged 2-15 years in good health. The chain links TRBV20-1 to TRBJ1-5; D is possibly TRBD1 (5 bases). The CDR3 DNA follows: TGCAGTGCTAGGCTGGGGACCAATCAGCCCCAGCATTTT. Residues: CSARLGTNQPQHF.